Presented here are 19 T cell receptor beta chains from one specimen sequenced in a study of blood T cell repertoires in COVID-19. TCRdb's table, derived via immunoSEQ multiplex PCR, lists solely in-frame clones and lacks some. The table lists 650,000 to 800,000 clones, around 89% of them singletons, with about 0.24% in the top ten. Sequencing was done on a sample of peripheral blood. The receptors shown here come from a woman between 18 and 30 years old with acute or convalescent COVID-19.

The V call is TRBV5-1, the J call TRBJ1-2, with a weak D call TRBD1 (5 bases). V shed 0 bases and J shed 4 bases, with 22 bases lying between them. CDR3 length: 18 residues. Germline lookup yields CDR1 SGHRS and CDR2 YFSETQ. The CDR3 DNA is TGCGCCAGCAGCTTGGGGGGCCCCCTAGTCGGCGCCTCCTATGGCTACACCTTC. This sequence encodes CASSLGGPLVGASYGYTF. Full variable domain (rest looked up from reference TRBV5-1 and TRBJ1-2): KAGVTQTPRYLIKTRGQQVTLSCSPISGHRSVSWYQQTPGQGLQFLFEYFSETQRNKGNFPGRFSGRQFSNSRSEMNVSTLELGDSALYLCASSLGGPLVGASYGYTFGSGTRLTVV.

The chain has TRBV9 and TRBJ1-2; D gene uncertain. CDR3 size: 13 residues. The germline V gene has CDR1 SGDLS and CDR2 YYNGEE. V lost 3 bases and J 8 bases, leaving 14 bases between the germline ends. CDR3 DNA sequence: TGTGCCAGCAGCGCCTCCACCATTAGCGGCTACACCTTC. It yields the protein CASSASTISGYTF.

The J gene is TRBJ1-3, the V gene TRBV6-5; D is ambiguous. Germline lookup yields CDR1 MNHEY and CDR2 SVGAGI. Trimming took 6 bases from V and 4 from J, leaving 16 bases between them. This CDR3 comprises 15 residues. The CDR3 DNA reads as TGTGCCAGCAGCCCCAGTACCTACGGGGGAAACACCATATATTTT. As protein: CASSPSTYGGNTIYF.

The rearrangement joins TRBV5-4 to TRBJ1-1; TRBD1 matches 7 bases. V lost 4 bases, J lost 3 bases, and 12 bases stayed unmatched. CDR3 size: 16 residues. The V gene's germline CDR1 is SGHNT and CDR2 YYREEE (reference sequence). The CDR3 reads CASSQSWVQGDTEAFF. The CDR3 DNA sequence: TGTGCCAGCAGCCAGAGCTGGGTTCAGGGGGACACTGAAGCTTTCTTT.

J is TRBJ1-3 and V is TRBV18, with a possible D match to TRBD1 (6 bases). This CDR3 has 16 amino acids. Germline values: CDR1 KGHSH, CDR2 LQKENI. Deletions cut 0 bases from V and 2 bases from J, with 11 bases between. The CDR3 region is CASSPPDRLTGNTIYF. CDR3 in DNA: TGTGCCAGCTCACCACCGGACAGATTGACTGGAAACACCATATATTTT.

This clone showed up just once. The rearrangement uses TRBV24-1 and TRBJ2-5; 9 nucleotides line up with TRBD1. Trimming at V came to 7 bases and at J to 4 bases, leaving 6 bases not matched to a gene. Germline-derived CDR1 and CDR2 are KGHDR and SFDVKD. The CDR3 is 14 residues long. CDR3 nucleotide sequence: TGTGCCACCAGAGGACAGGGGAAGTCAGAGACCCAGTACTTC. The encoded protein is CATRGQGKSETQYF.

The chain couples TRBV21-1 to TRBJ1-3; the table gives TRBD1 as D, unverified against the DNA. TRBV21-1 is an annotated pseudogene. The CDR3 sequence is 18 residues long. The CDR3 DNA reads TGTGCCAGCAGCCAAGCAGCCCAGGGGGCTGAGAGGGGAAACACCATATATTTT. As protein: CASSQAAQGAERGNTIYF.

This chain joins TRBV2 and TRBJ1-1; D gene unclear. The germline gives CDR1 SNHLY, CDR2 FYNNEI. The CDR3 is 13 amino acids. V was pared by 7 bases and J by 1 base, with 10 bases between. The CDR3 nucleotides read TGTGCCAGCAATTTGACACCGAACACTGAAGCTTTCTTT. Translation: CASNLTPNTEAFF.

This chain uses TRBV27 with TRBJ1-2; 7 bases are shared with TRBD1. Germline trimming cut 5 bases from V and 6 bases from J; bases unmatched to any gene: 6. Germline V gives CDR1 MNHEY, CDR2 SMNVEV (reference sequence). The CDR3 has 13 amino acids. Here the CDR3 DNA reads TGTGCCAGCAGTACCCTGACAGGGAATGGCTACACCTTC. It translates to CASSTLTGNGYTF.

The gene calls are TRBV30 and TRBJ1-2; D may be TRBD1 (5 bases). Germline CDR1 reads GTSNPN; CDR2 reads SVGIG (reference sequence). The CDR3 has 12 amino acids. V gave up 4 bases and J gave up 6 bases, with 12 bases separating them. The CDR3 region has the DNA TGTGCCTGGACCAGGGCCCCCGATGGCTACACCTTC. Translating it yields CAWTRAPDGYTF. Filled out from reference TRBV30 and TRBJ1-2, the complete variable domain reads SQTIHQWPATLVQPVGSPLSLECTVEGTSNPNLYWYRQAAGRGLQLLFYSVGIGQISSEVPQNLSASRPQDRQFILSSKKLLLSDSGFYLCAWTRAPDGYTFGSGTRLTVV.

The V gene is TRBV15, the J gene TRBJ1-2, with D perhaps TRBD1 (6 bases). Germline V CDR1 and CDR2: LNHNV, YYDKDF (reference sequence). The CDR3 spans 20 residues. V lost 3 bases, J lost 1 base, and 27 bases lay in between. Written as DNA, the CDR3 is TGTGCCACCAGCAGGGCAGAACAGGGTGGTTTCAAAATCCTTAACTATGGCTACACCTTC. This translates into CATSRAEQGGFKILNYGYTF.

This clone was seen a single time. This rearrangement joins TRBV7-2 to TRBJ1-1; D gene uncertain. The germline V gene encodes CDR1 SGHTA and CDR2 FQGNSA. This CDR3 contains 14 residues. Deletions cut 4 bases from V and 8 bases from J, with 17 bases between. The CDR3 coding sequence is TGTGCCAGCAGCTCCGACGGAGCCACGGGGGAAGCTTTCTTT. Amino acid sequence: CASSSDGATGEAFF. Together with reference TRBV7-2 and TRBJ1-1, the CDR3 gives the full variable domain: GAGVSQSPSNKVTEKGKDVELRCDPISGHTALYWYRQSLGQGLEFLIYFQGNSAPDKSGLPSDRFSAERTGGSVSTLTIQRTQQEDSAVYLCASSSDGATGEAFFGQGTRLTVV.

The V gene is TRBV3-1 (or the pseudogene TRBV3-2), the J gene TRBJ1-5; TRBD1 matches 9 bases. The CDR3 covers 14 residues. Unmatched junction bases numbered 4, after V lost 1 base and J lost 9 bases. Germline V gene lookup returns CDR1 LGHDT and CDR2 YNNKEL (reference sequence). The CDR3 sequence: CASSQGTGVWPQHF. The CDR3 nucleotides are TGTGCCAGCAGCCAAGGGACAGGGGTTTGGCCCCAGCATTTT.

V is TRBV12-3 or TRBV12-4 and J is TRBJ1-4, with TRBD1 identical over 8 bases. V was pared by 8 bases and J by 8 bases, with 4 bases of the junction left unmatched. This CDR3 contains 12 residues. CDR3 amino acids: CASGTGNEKLFF. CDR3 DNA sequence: TGTGCCAGCGGGACAGGAAACGAAAAACTGTTTTTT.

Here the CDR3 DNA reads TGCGCCAGCAGCGTGAGCTCCAAAGTGACCGGGGAGCTGTTTTTT. Its protein is CASSVSSKVTGELFF. This chain connects TRBV5-1 to TRBJ2-2; the D is unclear. Germline V lookup: CDR1 SGHRS, CDR2 YFSETQ. The CDR3 covers 15 residues. V shed 4 bases and J shed 5 bases, with 15 bases lying between them.

Here the CDR3 reads CASSEGTGNEKLFF. Here the CDR3 DNA reads TGTGCCAGCAGTGAGGGGACAGGGAATGAAAAACTGTTTTTT. The rearrangement uses TRBV6-4 and TRBJ1-4; 9 bases align to TRBD1. The CDR3 totals 14 residues. V dropped 3 bases and J dropped 5; count of bases not matched to a gene: 1. Germline V gene sequence: CDR1 MRHNA, CDR2 SNTAGT.

As DNA, the CDR3 is TGCGCCAGCAGCCAAGATGGCCTCGGGACTGAAGCTTTCTTT. Translation gives CASSQDGLGTEAFF. The J gene is TRBJ1-1, the V gene TRBV4-1; D remains ambiguous. V lost 0 bases to trimming and J lost 5 bases, with 10 bases between them. This CDR3 region has 14 residues. Germline loops: CDR1 MGHRA, CDR2 YSYEKL.

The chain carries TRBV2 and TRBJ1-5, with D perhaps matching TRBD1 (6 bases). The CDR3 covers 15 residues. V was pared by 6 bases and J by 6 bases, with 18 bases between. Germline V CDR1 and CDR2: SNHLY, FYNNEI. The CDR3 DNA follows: TGTGCCAGCAGCAGCAACCTTAAAGGGGGTCAGCCCCAGCATTTT. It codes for CASSSNLKGGQPQHF.

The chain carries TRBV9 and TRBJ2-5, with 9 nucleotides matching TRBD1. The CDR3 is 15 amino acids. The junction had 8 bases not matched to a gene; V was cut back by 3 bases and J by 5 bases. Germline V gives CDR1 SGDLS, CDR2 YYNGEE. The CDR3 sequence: CASSAWTGVGETQYF. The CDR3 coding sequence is TGTGCCAGCAGCGCCTGGACAGGGGTGGGCGAGACCCAGTACTTC.